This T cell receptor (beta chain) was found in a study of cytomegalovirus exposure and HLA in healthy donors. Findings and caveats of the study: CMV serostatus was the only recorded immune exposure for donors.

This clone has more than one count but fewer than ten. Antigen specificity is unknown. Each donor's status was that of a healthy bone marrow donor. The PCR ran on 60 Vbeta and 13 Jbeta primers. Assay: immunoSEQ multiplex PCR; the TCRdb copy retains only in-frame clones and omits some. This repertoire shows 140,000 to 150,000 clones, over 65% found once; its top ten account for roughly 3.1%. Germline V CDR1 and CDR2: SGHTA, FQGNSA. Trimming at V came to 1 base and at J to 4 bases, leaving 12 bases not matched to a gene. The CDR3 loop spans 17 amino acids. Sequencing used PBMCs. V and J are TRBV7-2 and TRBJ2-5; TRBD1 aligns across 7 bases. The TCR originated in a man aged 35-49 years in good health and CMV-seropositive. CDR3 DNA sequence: TGTGCCAGCAGCTTAGGGTGGGATACAGGGGCTCGAGAGACCCAGTACTTC. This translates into CASSLGWDTGARETQYF.